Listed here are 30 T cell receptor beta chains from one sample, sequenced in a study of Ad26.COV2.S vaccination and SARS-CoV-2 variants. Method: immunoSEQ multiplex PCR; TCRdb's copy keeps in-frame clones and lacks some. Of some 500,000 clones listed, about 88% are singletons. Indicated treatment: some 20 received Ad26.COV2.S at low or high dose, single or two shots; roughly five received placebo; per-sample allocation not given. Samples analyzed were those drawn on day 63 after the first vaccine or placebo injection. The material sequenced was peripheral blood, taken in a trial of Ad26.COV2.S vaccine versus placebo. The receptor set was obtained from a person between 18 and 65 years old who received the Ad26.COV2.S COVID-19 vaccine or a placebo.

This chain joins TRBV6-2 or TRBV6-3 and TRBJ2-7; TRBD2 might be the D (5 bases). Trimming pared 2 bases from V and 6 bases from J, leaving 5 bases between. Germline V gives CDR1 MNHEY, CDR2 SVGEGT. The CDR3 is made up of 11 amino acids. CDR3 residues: CASSYSGEQYF. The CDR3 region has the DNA TGTGCCAGCAGTTACAGCGGCGAGCAGTACTTC.

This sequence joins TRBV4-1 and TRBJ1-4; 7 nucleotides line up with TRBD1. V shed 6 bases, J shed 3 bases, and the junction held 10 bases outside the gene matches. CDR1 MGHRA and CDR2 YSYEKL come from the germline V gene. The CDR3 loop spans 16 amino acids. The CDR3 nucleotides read TGCGCCAGCAGACAAAGAGGGGGCGCGGCTAATGAAAAACTGTTTTTT. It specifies CASRQRGGAANEKLFF.

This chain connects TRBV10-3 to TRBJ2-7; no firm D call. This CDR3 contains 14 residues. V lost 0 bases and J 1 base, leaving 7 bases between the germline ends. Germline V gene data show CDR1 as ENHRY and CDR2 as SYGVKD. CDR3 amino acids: CAISESTASYEQYF. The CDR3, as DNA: TGTGCCATCAGTGAGTCGACGGCTTCCTACGAGCAGTACTTC.

The CDR3 reads CASHGGSTDTQYF. DNA of the CDR3: TGTGCCAGCCACGGCGGGAGCACAGATACGCAGTATTTT. V usage is TRBV13 and J usage is TRBJ2-3, with D perhaps TRBD2 (5 bases). CDR3 length: 13 residues. Trimming removed 8 bases from V and 0 bases from J, with 9 bases in between. In germline, CDR1 is PRHDT, CDR2 FYEKMQ (reference sequence).

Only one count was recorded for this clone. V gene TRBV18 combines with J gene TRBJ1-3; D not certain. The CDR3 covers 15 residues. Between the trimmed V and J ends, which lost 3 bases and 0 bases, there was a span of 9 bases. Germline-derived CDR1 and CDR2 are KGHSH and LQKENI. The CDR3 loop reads CASSPAGSSGNTIYF. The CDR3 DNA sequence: TGTGCCAGCTCACCGGCGGGGAGCTCTGGAAACACCATATATTTT. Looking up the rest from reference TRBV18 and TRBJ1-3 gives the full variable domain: NAGVMQNPRHLVRRRGQEARLRCSPMKGHSHVYWYRQLPEEGLKFMVYLQKENIIDESGMPKERFSAEFPKEGPSILRIQQVVRGDSAAYFCASSPAGSSGNTIYFGEGSWLTVV.

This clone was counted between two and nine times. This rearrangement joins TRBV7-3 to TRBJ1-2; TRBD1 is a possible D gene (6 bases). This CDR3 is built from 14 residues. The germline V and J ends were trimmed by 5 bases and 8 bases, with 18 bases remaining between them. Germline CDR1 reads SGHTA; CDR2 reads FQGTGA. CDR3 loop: CASSPTGGAGGYTF. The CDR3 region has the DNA TGTGCCAGCAGCCCGACCGGGGGGGCTGGAGGCTACACCTTC.

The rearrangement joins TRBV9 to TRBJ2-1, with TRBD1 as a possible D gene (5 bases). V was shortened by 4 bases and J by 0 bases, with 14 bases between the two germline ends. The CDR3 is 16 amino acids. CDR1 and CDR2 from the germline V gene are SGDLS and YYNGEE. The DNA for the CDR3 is TGTGCCAGCAGCCAATCAGGGCCTAGCTCCTACAATGAGCAGTTCTTC. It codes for CASSQSGPSSYNEQFF.

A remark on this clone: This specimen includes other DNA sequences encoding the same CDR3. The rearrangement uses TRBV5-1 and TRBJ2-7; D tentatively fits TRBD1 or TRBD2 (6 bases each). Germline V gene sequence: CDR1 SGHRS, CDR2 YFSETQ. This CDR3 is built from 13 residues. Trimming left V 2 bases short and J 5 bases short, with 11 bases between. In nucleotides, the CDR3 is TGCGCCAGCAGCTTAGGGGGGCGGGACGAGCAGTACTTC. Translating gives CASSLGGRDEQYF. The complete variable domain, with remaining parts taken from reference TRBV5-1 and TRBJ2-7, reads KAGVTQTPRYLIKTRGQQVTLSCSPISGHRSVSWYQQTPGQGLQFLFEYFSETQRNKGNFPGRFSGRQFSNSRSEMNVSTLELGDSALYLCASSLGGRDEQYFGPGTRLTVT.

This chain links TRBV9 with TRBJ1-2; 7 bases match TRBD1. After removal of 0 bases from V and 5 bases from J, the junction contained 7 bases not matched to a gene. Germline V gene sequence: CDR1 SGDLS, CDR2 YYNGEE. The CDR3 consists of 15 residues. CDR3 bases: TGTGCCAGCAGCGTAGGAGAAGGGGGCTTGTATGGCTACACCTTC. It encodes CASSVGEGGLYGYTF.

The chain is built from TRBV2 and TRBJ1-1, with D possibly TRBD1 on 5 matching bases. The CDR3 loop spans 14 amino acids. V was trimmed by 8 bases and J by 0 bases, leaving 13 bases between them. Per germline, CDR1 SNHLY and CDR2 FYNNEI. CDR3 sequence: CASSQGKLNTEAFF. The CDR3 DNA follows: TGTGCCAGCTCCCAGGGCAAGTTGAACACTGAAGCTTTCTTT.

CDR3 nucleotide sequence: TGTGCCAGCAGCCAAGATGGTACCGGCTACACCTTC. Its translation: CASSQDGTGYTF. The rearrangement uses TRBV4-2 and TRBJ1-2; the D is unclear. Germline assignment: CDR1 LGHNA and CDR2 YNFKEQ. The V and J ends lost 0 bases and 8 bases respectively, with 7 bases between them. The CDR3 extends over 12 amino acids.

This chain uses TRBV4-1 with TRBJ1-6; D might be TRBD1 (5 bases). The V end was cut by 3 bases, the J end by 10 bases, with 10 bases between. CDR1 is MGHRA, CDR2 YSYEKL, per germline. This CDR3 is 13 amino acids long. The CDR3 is CASSQLGESPLHF. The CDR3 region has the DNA TGCGCCAGCAGCCAGCTGGGGGAGTCACCCCTCCACTTT.

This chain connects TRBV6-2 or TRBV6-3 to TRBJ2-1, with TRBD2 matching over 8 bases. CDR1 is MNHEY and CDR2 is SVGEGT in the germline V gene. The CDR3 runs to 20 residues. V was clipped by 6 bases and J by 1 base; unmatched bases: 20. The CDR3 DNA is TGTGCCAGCAGCCGCAACCTTAAAGCTAGCGGGCTGGGGTCCTACAATGAGCAGTTCTTC. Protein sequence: CASSRNLKASGLGSYNEQFF.

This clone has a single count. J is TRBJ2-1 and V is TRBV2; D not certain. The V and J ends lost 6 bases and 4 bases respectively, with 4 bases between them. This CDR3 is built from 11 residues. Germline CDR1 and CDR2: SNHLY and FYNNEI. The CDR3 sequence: CASSRYNEQFF. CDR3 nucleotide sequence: TGTGCCAGCAGCCGTTACAATGAGCAGTTCTTC.

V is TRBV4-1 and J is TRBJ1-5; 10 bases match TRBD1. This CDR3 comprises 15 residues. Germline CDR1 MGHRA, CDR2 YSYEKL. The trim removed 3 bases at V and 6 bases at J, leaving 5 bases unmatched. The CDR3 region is CASSQRQGAGQPQHF. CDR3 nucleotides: TGCGCCAGCAGCCAGAGACAGGGGGCAGGTCAGCCCCAGCATTTT.

For the CDR3, the DNA is TGTGCCAGCAGCGCGTGGGACAGCCACGAGCAGTACTTC. Translation gives CASSAWDSHEQYF. The V call is TRBV5-4, the J call TRBJ2-7, with 7 bases identical to TRBD1. This CDR3 spans 13 amino acids. V trimming: 4 bases; J trimming: 5 bases; junction bases outside the gene matches: 6. Germline CDR1 SGHNT, CDR2 YYREEE (reference sequence).

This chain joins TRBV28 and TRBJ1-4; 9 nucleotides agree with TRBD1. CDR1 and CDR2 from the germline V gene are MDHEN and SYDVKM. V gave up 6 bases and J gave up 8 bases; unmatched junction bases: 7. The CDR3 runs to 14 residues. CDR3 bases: TGTGCCAGCAGACCCGGGACAGGGTACGAAAAACTGTTTTTT. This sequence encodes CASRPGTGYEKLFF.

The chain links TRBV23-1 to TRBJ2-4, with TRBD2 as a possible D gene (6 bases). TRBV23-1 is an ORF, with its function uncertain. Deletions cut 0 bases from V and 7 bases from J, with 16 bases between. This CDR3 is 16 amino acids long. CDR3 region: CASSQSGPGSGNIQYF. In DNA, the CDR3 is TGCGCCAGCAGTCAATCGGGACCGGGGAGCGGGAACATTCAGTACTTC.

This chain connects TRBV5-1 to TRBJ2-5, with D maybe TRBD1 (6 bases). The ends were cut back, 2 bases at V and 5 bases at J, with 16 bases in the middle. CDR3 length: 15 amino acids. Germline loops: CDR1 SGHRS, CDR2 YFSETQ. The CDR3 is CASSLGTGSMETQYF. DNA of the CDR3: TGCGCCAGCAGCTTAGGAACAGGGTCGATGGAGACCCAGTACTTC.

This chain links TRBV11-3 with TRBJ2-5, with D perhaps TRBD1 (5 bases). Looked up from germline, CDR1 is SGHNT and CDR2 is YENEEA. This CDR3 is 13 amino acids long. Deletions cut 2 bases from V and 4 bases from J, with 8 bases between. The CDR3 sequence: CASSLLGAETQYF. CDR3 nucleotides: TGTGCCAGCAGCTTACTAGGGGCAGAGACCCAGTACTTC. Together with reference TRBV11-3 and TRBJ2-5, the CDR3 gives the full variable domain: EAGVVQSPRYKIIEKKQPVAFWCNPISGHNTLYWYLQNLGQGPELLIRYENEEAVDDSQLPKDRFSAERLKGVDSTLKIQPAELGDSAVYLCASSLLGAETQYFGPGTRLLVL.

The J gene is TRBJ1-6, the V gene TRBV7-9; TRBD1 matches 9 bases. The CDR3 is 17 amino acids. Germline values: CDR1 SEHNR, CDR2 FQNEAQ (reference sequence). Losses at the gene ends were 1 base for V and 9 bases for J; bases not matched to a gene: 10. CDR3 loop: CASSLVGDRALSSPLHF. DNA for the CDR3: TGTGCCAGCAGCTTAGTAGGGGACAGGGCGCTCTCTTCACCCCTCCACTTT.

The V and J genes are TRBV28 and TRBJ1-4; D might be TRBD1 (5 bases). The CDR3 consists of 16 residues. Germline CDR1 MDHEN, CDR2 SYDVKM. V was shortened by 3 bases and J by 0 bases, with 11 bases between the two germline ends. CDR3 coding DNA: TGTGCCAGCAGTTTCCGACAGTTAGCAACTAATGAAAAACTGTTTTTT. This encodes CASSFRQLATNEKLFF.

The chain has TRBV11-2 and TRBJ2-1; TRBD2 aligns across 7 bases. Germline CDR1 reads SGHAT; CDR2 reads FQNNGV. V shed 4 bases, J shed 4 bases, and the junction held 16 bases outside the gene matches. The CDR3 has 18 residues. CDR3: CASSSLVRGSSPYNEQFF. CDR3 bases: TGTGCCAGCAGCTCTCTCGTCCGCGGGAGTTCTCCTTACAATGAGCAGTTCTTC.

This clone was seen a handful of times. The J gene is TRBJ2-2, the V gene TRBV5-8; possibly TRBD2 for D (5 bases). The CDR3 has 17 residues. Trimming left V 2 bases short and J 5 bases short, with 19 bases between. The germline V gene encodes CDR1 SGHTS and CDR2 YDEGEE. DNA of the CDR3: TGTGCCAGCAGCTTCGAGGCTAGCAATGTCCCTACCGGGGAGCTGTTTTTT. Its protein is CASSFEASNVPTGELFF.

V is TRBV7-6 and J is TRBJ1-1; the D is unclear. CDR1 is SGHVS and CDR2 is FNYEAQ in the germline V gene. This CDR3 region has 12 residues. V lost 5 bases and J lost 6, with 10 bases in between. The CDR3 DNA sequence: TGTGCCAGCAGCGATAGTGTGGCTGAAGCTTTCTTT. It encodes CASSDSVAEAFF.

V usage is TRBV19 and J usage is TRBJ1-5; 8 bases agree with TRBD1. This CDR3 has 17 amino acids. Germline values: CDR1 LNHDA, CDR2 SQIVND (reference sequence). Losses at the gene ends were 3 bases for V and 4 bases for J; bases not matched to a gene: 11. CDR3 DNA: TGTGCCAGTAGTATCGGGCGTGGACAGGGTTGGAATCAGCCCCAGCATTTT. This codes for CASSIGRGQGWNQPQHF.

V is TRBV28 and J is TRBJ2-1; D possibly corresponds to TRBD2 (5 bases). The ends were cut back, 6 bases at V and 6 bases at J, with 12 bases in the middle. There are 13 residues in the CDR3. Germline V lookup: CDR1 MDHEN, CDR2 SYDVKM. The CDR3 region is CASRPNGGNEQFF. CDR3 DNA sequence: TGTGCCAGCAGGCCCAACGGAGGCAATGAGCAGTTCTTC.

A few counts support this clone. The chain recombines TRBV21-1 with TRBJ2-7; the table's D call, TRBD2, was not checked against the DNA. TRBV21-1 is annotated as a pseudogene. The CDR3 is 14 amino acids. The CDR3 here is CASSPRTIPHEQYV. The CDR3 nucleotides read TGTGCCAGCAGCCCCCGTACTATCCCCCACGAGCAGTACGTC.

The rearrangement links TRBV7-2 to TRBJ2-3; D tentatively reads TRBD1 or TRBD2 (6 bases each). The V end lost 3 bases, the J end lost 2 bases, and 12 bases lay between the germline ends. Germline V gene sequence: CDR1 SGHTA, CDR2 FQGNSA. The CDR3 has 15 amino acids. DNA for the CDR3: TGTGCCAGCAGCTTCTCGGGGGCACACACAGATACGCAGTATTTT. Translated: CASSFSGAHTDTQYF.

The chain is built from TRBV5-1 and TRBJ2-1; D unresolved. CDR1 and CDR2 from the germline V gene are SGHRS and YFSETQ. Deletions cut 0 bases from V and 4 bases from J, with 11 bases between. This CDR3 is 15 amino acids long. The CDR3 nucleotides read TGCGCCAGCAGCTTGGGTCCGGGCACATACAATGAGCAGTTCTTC. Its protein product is CASSLGPGTYNEQFF.